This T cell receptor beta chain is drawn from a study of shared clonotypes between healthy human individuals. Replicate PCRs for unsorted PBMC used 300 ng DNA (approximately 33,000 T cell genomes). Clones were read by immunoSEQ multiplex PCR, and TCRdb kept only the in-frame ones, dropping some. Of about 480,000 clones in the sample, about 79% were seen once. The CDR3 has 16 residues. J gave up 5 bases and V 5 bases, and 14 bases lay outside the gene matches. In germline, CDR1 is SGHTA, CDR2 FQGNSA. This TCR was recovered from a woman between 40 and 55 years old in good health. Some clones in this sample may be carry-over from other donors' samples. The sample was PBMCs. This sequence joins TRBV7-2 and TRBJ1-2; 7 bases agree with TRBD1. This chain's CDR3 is CASSPQGGQGGYGYTF. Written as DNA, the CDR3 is TGTGCCAGCAGCCCCCAAGGAGGGCAGGGGGGGTATGGCTACACCTTC.